These 32 T cell receptor beta chains originate from one sample sequenced in a study of neurological immune-mediated disorders. Time point specified: longitudinal time-point 3. Using its own MiXCR run on the 5' RACE reads, TCRdb lists one record per CDR3 protein. Altogether around 100,000 distinct CDR3 sequences are present, 10% to 12% being singletons, with the ten largest covering about 3.1%. The sample comprised PBMCs. Receptors were obtained from a female donor with HTLV-1-associated myelopathy (HAM/TSP).

This clonotype was observed at least ten times. The CDR3 coding sequence is TGTGCCAGCATCATAGGGAGGTCCTATAATTCACCCCTCCACTTT. This encodes CASIIGRSYNSPLHF. This rearrangement joins TRBV6-1 to TRBJ1-6, with D unclear. The germline V and J ends were trimmed by 7 bases and 1 base, with 11 bases remaining between them. The CDR3 runs 15 residues. Germline values: CDR1 MNHNS, CDR2 SASEGT.

CDR3 coding DNA: TGCAGTGGTACTAGCGGGGGCTACAATGAGCAGTTCTTC. It yields the protein CSGTSGGYNEQFF. The chain employs TRBV20-1 and TRBJ2-1; 11 bases are shared with TRBD2. Germline V CDR1 and CDR2: DFQATT, SNEGSKA (reference sequence). V shed 7 bases, J shed 3 bases, and the junction held 2 bases outside the gene matches. This CDR3 comprises 13 residues.

This clonotype was recorded at least ten times. V and J are TRBV12-5 and TRBJ2-5; a weak D match, TRBD1 (5 bases). Per the germline V gene, CDR1 is LGHNT and CDR2 is FRNRAP. Trimming stripped 1 base from V and 1 base from J, with 7 bases between. This CDR3 is 14 amino acids long. Written as DNA, the CDR3 is TGTGCTAGTGGTTTGGCAGGGCCCCAAGAGACCCAGTACTTC. Encoded protein: CASGLAGPQETQYF.

The rearrangement joins TRBV5-1 to TRBJ2-1; D not certain. The V gene's germline CDR1 is SGHRS and CDR2 YFSETQ. The CDR3 loop spans 12 amino acids. The V end lost 1 base, the J end lost 11 bases, and 10 bases lay between the germline ends. The CDR3 is CASSLIGLQQFF. Here the CDR3 DNA reads TGCGCCAGCAGCTTGATAGGCCTTCAGCAGTTCTTC.

The V gene is TRBV20-1, the J gene TRBJ2-3; D is uncertain. CDR3 length equals 14 residues. V was cut by 6 bases and J by 1 base, with 14 bases left in between. Germline CDR1 DFQATT, CDR2 SNEGSKA (reference sequence). The CDR3 protein is CSAPEAVGTDTQYF. The CDR3 DNA reads as TGCAGTGCCCCAGAGGCTGTGGGCACAGATACGCAGTATTTT.

This clonotype was counted at least ten times. The J gene is TRBJ2-1, the V gene TRBV5-1, with 10 bases that match TRBD1. V lost 3 bases, J lost 8 bases, and 14 bases stayed unmatched. This CDR3 comprises 17 residues. Germline CDR1 is SGHRS and CDR2 is YFSETQ. As DNA, the CDR3 is TGCGCCAGCAGCTACGACCTAATCAGACAGGGGGCGTATGAGCAGTTCTTC. Translation gives CASSYDLIRQGAYEQFF.

To note about this clonotype: A much larger clonotype is one base distant, so this may be a read error. V and J are TRBV29-1 and TRBJ2-2, with a possible D match to TRBD1 (5 bases). This CDR3 spans 14 amino acids. Germline V gene sequence: CDR1 SQVTM, CDR2 ANQGSEA. The V end was cut by 8 bases, the J end by 3 bases, with 16 bases between. This CDR3 reads CSMDAQGYTGELFF. CDR3 DNA sequence: TGCAGCATGGACGCTCAGGGCTACACCGGGGAGCTGTTTTTT.

This clonotype was recorded at least ten times. The J gene is TRBJ2-3, the V gene TRBV20-1, with TRBD2 matching over 8 bases. With 6 bases clipped from V and 5 bases from J, the junction kept 10 bases outside the gene matches. The CDR3 runs to 14 residues. Germline-derived CDR1 and CDR2 are DFQATT and SNEGSKA (reference sequence). In DNA form, the CDR3 reads TGCAGTGCGTCAGCGGGGGCCCGCGTAGATACGCAGTATTTT. Translation gives CSASAGARVDTQYF.

This clonotype was picked up many times. The CDR3, as DNA: TGCGCCAGGAACTTATCTGTCGACTATGGCTACACCTTC. It encodes CARNLSVDYGYTF. The gene calls are TRBV10-1 and TRBJ1-2; D is ambiguous. V was shortened by 9 bases and J by 3 bases, with 14 bases between the two germline ends. CDR1 is WNHNN and CDR2 is SYGVQD in the germline V gene (reference sequence). This CDR3 contains 13 residues.

Ten or more counts support this clonotype. J is TRBJ2-1 and V is TRBV20-1, with 8 bases that match TRBD1. The CDR3 runs to 14 residues. V trimming: 5 bases; J trimming: 4 bases; junction bases outside the gene matches: 7. CDR1 and CDR2 (germline): DFQATT, SNEGSKA (reference sequence). CDR3 bases: TGCAGTGCTGTGACAGGGGTCCGATACAATGAGCAGTTCTTC. Translation: CSAVTGVRYNEQFF.

As to this clonotype: A much larger clone lies one base from this, so it may be a read error. This rearrangement joins TRBV5-5 to TRBJ2-5, with 8 bases fitting TRBD1. J lost 2 bases, V lost 5 bases, and 11 bases had no gene match. The germline gives CDR1 SGHKS, CDR2 YYEKEE (reference sequence). The length of the CDR3 is 16 residues. CDR3 sequence reads: CASSFGTGKKQETQYF. In DNA form, the CDR3 reads TGTGCCAGCAGTTTTGGGACAGGCAAAAAACAAGAGACCCAGTACTTC.

This sequence joins TRBV5-1 and TRBJ2-7, with 9 bases lining up with TRBD1. The germline CDR1 and CDR2 sequences are SGHRS and YFSETQ. Unmatched junction bases numbered 11, after V lost 4 bases and J lost 6 bases. CDR3 length: 15 residues. CDR3 in DNA: TGCGCCAGCAGCGTATCCCGGACAGGGGTGACCGAGCAGTACTTC. It yields the protein CASSVSRTGVTEQYF.

This clonotype was counted at least ten times. This rearrangement joins TRBV20-1 to TRBJ1-5, with 7 nucleotides matching TRBD1. CDR1 and CDR2 from the germline V gene are DFQATT and SNEGSKA (reference sequence). Trimming at V came to 6 bases and at J to 1 base, leaving 3 bases not matched to a gene. This CDR3 spans 13 amino acids. CDR3 DNA sequence: TGCAGTGCAACAGGGGAAAGCAATCAGCCCCAGCATTTT. This encodes CSATGESNQPQHF.

This clonotype has ten or more counts. This CDR3 reads CASSLRDRPYEQYF. The CDR3 DNA reads as TGTGCCAGCAGCCTCCGGGACAGACCCTACGAGCAGTACTTC. The chain is built from TRBV7-9 and TRBJ2-7, with 7 bases identical to TRBD1. With 5 bases clipped from V and 2 bases from J, the junction kept 6 bases outside the gene matches. Per germline, CDR1 SEHNR and CDR2 FQNEAQ (reference sequence). This CDR3 has 14 amino acids.

This clonotype occurred many times. The chain links TRBV15 to TRBJ2-7; D might be TRBD1 (6 bases). The germline V gene encodes CDR1 LNHNV and CDR2 YYDKDF (reference sequence). This CDR3 has 11 residues. In nucleotides, the CDR3 is TGTGCTACCGCGGACAGTTACGAGCAGTACTTC. It encodes CATADSYEQYF.

About this clonotype itself: One base away lies a much larger clone, so this may be a sequencing read error. The chain recombines TRBV7-2 with TRBJ2-5, with TRBD2 as a possible D gene (6 bases). The CDR3 sequence is 11 residues long. From germline, CDR1 is SGHTA and CDR2 FQGNSA. The V end lost 8 bases, the J end lost 7 bases, and 11 bases lay between the germline ends. CDR3 sequence: CASSHGGTQYF. In nucleotides, the CDR3 is TGTGCCAGCTCCCACGGGGGGACCCAGTACTTC.

This clonotype was seen only a few times. The chain uses TRBV10-1 and TRBJ2-7, with 7 bases fitting TRBD2. The CDR3 is 13 residues long. The germline V gene has CDR1 WNHNN and CDR2 SYGVQD (reference sequence). Trimming took 4 bases from V and 5 from J; bases not matched to a gene: 5. The CDR3 DNA reads as TGCGCCAGCAGTGTTGGACTAGTGGACGAGCAGTACTTC. Translated, it gives CASSVGLVDEQYF.

As to this clonotype: This may come from a read error, since a much larger clone is one base off. The V and J genes are TRBV7-2 and TRBJ2-7, with 9 bases lining up with TRBD1. Per germline, CDR1 SGHTA and CDR2 FQGNSA. The CDR3 totals 15 residues. Written as DNA, the CDR3 is TGTGTCAGCAGCGTCGCCGGGACAGGGCTTCTCGAGCAGTACTTC. Its protein product is CVSSVAGTGLLEQYF.

The chain combines TRBV24-1 with TRBJ2-1, with D perhaps TRBD1 or TRBD2 (5 bases each). This CDR3 has 12 amino acids. Trimming removed 0 bases at V and 13 bases at J, with 9 bases between. Germline-derived CDR1 and CDR2 are KGHDR and SFDVKD. The chain's CDR3 is CATSDLRDGQFF. The CDR3 nucleotides are TGTGCCACCAGTGATTTGCGGGACGGTCAGTTCTTC.

This clonotype was counted many times. The V and J genes are TRBV7-6 and TRBJ2-3, with unresolved D. The CDR3 contains 12 residues. CDR1 and CDR2 from the germline V gene are SGHVS and FNYEAQ. Between the trimmed V and J ends, which lost 2 bases and 4 bases, there was a span of 4 bases. The CDR3 nucleotides are TGTGCCAGCAGCTTATCGCCAGATACGCAGTATTTT. Protein sequence: CASSLSPDTQYF.

This clonotype showed up just a few times. The chain couples TRBV7-8 to TRBJ2-2; D may be TRBD1 (5 bases). CDR1 SGHVS and CDR2 FQNEAQ come from the germline V gene. V was shortened by 3 bases and J by 6 bases, with 23 bases between the two germline ends. The CDR3 sequence is 18 residues long. CDR3 coding DNA: TGTGCCAGCAGCTTCTCTGTACGGTCAAGGGGTTATCCCGGGGAGCTGTTTTTT. Translating it yields CASSFSVRSRGYPGELFF.

Many counts were recorded for this clonotype. The chain links TRBV5-5 to TRBJ2-1, with D tentatively TRBD2 (5 bases). CDR3 length: 12 residues. V was trimmed by 3 bases and J by 10 bases, leaving 11 bases between them. Germline lookup yields CDR1 SGHKS and CDR2 YYEKEE (reference sequence). The CDR3 here is CASSSEGWEQFF. In DNA, the CDR3 is TGTGCCAGCAGCTCCGAGGGCTGGGAGCAGTTCTTC.

This clonotype was picked up many times. V is TRBV2 and J is TRBJ2-7; the match to TRBD1 covers 10 bases. The CDR3 sequence is 14 residues long. In germline, CDR1 is SNHLY, CDR2 FYNNEI. J gave up 5 bases and V 4 bases, and 5 bases lay outside the gene matches. CDR3 amino acids: CASSGTGGLNEQYF. In DNA form, the CDR3 reads TGTGCCAGCAGTGGGACAGGGGGATTGAACGAGCAGTACTTC.

This clonotype came up many times. The CDR3 DNA reads as TGTGCCAGCAGCCTGTCGTCCAGTCAAGAGACCCAGTACTTC. This sequence encodes CASSLSSSQETQYF. This chain connects TRBV7-2 to TRBJ2-5, with D uncertain. CDR3 length: 14 amino acids. Germline V gene sequence: CDR1 SGHTA, CDR2 FQGNSA. Trimming cost V 5 bases and J 2 bases, with 12 bases left between them.

There are many counts of this clonotype. The genes are TRBV25-1 and TRBJ1-6, with D possibly matching TRBD1 (5 bases). CDR1 is MGHDK and CDR2 is SYGVNS in the germline V gene. V was trimmed by 6 bases and J by 0 bases, leaving 15 bases between them. This CDR3 has 17 amino acids. The CDR3: CASSSVQESSYNSPLHF. In nucleotides, the CDR3 is TGTGCCAGCAGCTCGGTACAGGAAAGCTCCTATAATTCACCCCTCCACTTT.

This clonotype was observed at least ten times. This chain connects TRBV5-1 to TRBJ2-7; D not resolved. The CDR3 has 16 amino acids. CDR1 is SGHRS and CDR2 is YFSETQ in the germline V gene. Trimming cost V 0 bases and J 6 bases, with 19 bases left between them. CDR3 protein: CASSLVVSDIGREQYF. The CDR3 coding sequence is TGCGCCAGCAGCTTGGTCGTTTCCGATATAGGTCGCGAGCAGTACTTC.

This clonotype came up many times. V usage is TRBV4-1 and J usage is TRBJ2-7; D is possibly TRBD2 (5 bases). From germline, CDR1 is MGHRA and CDR2 YSYEKL. CDR3 length equals 15 residues. Trimming left V 9 bases short and J 0 bases short, with 18 bases between. CDR3 amino acids: CASSRGLQRSYEQYF. DNA for the CDR3: TGCGCCAGTTCCCGAGGGCTTCAACGCTCCTACGAGCAGTACTTC.

This clonotype was recorded many times. CDR3 protein: CSASPPPGNTIYF. DNA for the CDR3: TGCAGTGCTAGCCCCCCCCCTGGAAACACCATATATTTT. The chain links TRBV20-1 to TRBJ1-3; D not certain. The CDR3 runs to 13 residues. The V gene's germline CDR1 is DFQATT and CDR2 SNEGSKA (reference sequence). V dropped 3 bases and J dropped 2 bases, with 8 bases sitting between them.

This clonotype was observed a few times. The rearrangement joins TRBV7-4 to TRBJ1-1; TRBD1 might be the D (6 bases). This CDR3 has 17 residues. CDR1 SGHVT and CDR2 SQSDAQ come from the germline V gene. The V end was cut by 3 bases, the J end by 3 bases, with 20 bases between. The CDR3: CASSLSSCGQRDTEAFF. Written as DNA, the CDR3 is TGTGCCAGCAGCTTGTCGTCTTGTGGACAGAGGGACACTGAAGCTTTCTTT. The whole variable domain, remainder taken from reference TRBV7-4 and TRBJ1-1, is GAGVSQSPRYKVAKRGRDVALRCDSISGHVTLYWYRQTLGQGSEVLTYSQSDAQRDKSGRPSGRFSAERPERSVSTLKIQRTEQGDSAVYLCASSLSSCGQRDTEAFFGQGTRLTVV.

This clonotype is termed medium-sized. The chain uses TRBV20-1 and TRBJ2-1, with 7 bases aligning to TRBD1. The J segment lost 4 bases and the V segment lost 8 bases, leaving 5 bases of the junction unmatched. Germline CDR1 reads DFQATT; CDR2 reads SNEGSKA (reference sequence). This CDR3 is 12 amino acids long. CDR3 sequence: CSSRGLYNEQFF. The CDR3 DNA is TGCAGTTCAAGGGGGCTATACAATGAGCAGTTCTTC.

This clonotype occurred many times. Here the CDR3 DNA reads TGCGCCAGCCAGACCCACCCCGATACGCAGTATTTT. Residues: CASQTHPDTQYF. This sequence joins TRBV5-1 and TRBJ2-3; no clear D. The ends were cut back, 7 bases at V and 6 bases at J, with 12 bases in the middle. Germline V gene sequence: CDR1 SGHRS, CDR2 YFSETQ. The CDR3 runs 12 residues.

This clonotype was counted at least ten times. This chain connects TRBV27 to TRBJ2-2; no definite D call. The V end was cut by 5 bases, the J end by 6 bases, with 10 bases between. CDR1 and CDR2 (germline): MNHEY, SMNVEV (reference sequence). This CDR3 comprises 13 residues. The chain's CDR3 is CASSDLYAGELFF. The DNA of the CDR3 is TGTGCCAGCAGTGATCTTTATGCCGGGGAGCTGTTTTTT.